The source of this TCR beta chain is a study of a mutant IDH1 vaccine in newly diagnosed glioma. Whole-study context: The start of vaccination came 4-6 weeks after radiotherapy alone, or with temozolomide cycles. Previous treatment comprised radiotherapy, temozolomide, or both, mostly both. Findings and caveats of the study: Vaccine-induced responses were seen in more than 90% of patients, spanning several MHC alleles.

About this clone itself: The antigen remains undetermined. Other DNA sequences in the sample encode the same CDR3.

Deletions cut 5 bases from V and 5 bases from J, with 9 bases between. The CDR3 consists of 12 residues. Germline assignment: CDR1 SNHLY and CDR2 FYNNEI. Described time point: week 35, safety follow-up. Mutant IDH1 20-mer peptide, at 300 ug, made up each vaccine dose, with topical imiquimod. The patients received vaccinations eight times, in weeks 1, 3, 5, 7, 11, 15, 19 and 23. The table came from immunoSEQ multiplex PCR; TCRdb's copy has only in-frame clones and leaves some out. The sample includes about 68,000 clones, roughly 80% seen only once; the top ten take 12%. This receptor was obtained from a man between 18 and 35 years old with glioma. The sequences come from PBMCs, collected from a glioma patient whose treatment included an IDH1 peptide vaccine. The rearrangement links TRBV2 to TRBJ1-2; no reliable D call. The DNA for the CDR3 is TGTGCCAGCAGTCTAGGAACTTATGGCTACACCTTC. The encoded protein is CASSLGTYGYTF.